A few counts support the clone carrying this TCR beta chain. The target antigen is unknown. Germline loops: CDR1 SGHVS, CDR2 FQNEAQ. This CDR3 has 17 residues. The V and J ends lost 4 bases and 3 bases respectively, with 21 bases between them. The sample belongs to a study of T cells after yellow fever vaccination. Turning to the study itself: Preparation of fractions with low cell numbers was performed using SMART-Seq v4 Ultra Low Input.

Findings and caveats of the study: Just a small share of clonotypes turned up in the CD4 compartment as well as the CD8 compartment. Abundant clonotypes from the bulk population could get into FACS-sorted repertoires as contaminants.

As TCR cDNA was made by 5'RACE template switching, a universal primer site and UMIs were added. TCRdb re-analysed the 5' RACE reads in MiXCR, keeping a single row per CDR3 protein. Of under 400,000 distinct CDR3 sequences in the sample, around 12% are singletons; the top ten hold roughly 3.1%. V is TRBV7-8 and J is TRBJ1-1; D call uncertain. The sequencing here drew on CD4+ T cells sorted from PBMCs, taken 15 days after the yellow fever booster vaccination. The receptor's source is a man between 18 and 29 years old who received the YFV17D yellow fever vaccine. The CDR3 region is CASSYTLDRAGDTEAFF. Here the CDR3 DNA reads TGTGCCAGCAGCTACACTCTCGACCGGGCCGGGGACACTGAAGCTTTCTTT.